A selection of T cell receptor beta chains follows, all from one sample in a study of blood T cell repertoires in COVID-19. The repertoire was sequenced with immunoSEQ multiplex PCR; TCRdb's copy has only in-frame clones and lacks some. The table lists 60,000 to 75,000 clones, about 88% of them singletons. Input material: peripheral blood. The source of these receptors is a human donor in a cohort sampled during active COVID-19. CDR3s leave out the opening cysteine and the closing phenylalanine or tryptophan.

v_call cdr3_aa
TRBV5-6 ASSPTTGRGNTEAF
TRBV24-1 ATSDQGGETQY
TRBV6-5 ASSYSGREVAGELF
TRBV24-1 ATSDSGQGASGELF
TRBV4-1 ASSRSAGTSSYNEQF
TRBV12-3/TRBV12-4 ASSLNQGYGYT
TRBV6-5 ATRQGYIQY
TRBV6-8 ASSPWIDRPNEKLF
TRBV12-3/TRBV12-4 ASSPGLGFQQF
TRBV7-9 ASSRPGHGRGNTIY
TRBV29-1 SVETGGYNEQF
TRBV7-8 ASSLTDSHTGELF
TRBV28 ASRTGTGPLRAMDIEQF
TRBV23-1 ASFGGSYPVGGYGYT
TRBV11-3 ASSSFLVDIIYNEQF
TRBV7-9 ASSPGSEKLF
TRBV18 ASSPGGSGSYEQY
TRBV19 ASSIGIRRGFYGYT
TRBV30 AWRPRTPGNTEAF
TRBV5-1 ASSRDNTDTQY
TRBV5-1 ASSLAAGANVLT
TRBV19 ASSFRDRGQNEQF
TRBV28 ASSLVSDRSYEQY
TRBV18 ASSPPGLAGEQY
TRBV28 ASMTANYGYT
TRBV10-1 ASSESGTPTEAF
TRBV24-1 ATSDSDSVGTQY
TRBV6-5 ASSYSSQGGYEQY
TRBV27 ASSLGGSGYEQY
TRBV19 ASSKLAGLQETQY
TRBV3-1/TRBV3-2 ASSQAQYEQY
TRBV3-1/TRBV3-2 ASSQVGLGGETQY
TRBV19 ASSIGLDLYEQY
TRBV16 ASSQMKEGTGLNSEAF
TRBV3-1/TRBV3-2 ASSRQGVSDTQY
TRBV19 ASSDLGDTQY
TRBV3-1/TRBV3-2 ASSQTGDGTDTQY
TRBV28 ASSWAGQPQH